The 19 T cell receptor beta chains reported below all come from one sample, sequenced in a study of cytomegalovirus exposure and HLA in healthy donors. PCR employed 60 Vbeta and 13 Jbeta primers. Libraries were prepared by immunoSEQ multiplex PCR; TCRdb keeps only in-frame clonotypes and omits some of them. The table has fewer than 150,000 clones, about four fifths seen once; the top ten hold 2% to 2.5%. Sequenced material: PBMCs. These receptors were taken from a man aged 25 to 45 in good health and CMV-seronegative.

This clone was counted a single time. The genes are TRBV5-4 and TRBJ2-4; 8 positions match TRBD2. Germline CDR1 SGHNT, CDR2 YYREEE (reference sequence). With 1 base clipped from V and 5 bases from J, the junction kept 17 bases outside the gene matches. The CDR3 contains 19 residues. Here the CDR3 reads CASSLSGSVRGGGQNIQYF. CDR3 sequence (DNA): TGTGCCAGCAGCTTGTCCGGGTCCGTTCGGGGGGGCGGCCAAAACATTCAGTACTTC.

This clone appeared once. This chain joins TRBV6-5 and TRBJ2-5; tentative D call: TRBD1 (6 bases). The CDR3 is 16 residues long. Germline loops: CDR1 MNHEY, CDR2 SVGAGI. V shed 4 bases and J shed 5 bases, with 20 bases lying between them. Here the CDR3 reads CASSSAATGLRETQYF. CDR3 in DNA: TGTGCCAGCAGTTCAGCAGCCACAGGGTTAAGGGAGACCCAGTACTTC.

A word on this clone: The DNA is omitted, as the CDR3 cannot be located on it reliably, and the CDR3 follows TCRdb's listing. V and J are TRBV6-1 and TRBJ2-7; the table assigns TRBD1, which was not confirmed against the DNA. The CDR3 sequence runs 14 residues, both termini included. In germline, CDR1 is MNHNS, CDR2 SASEGT. The CDR3 protein is CASILGQGDYEQYF.

This chain links TRBV5-1 with TRBJ2-3, with D perhaps matching TRBD1 (5 bases). The V end was cut by 0 bases, the J end by 3 bases, with 20 bases between. The CDR3 length is 18 residues. Germline values: CDR1 SGHRS, CDR2 YFSETQ. Here the CDR3 reads CASSLAGIQGDYTDTQYF. The CDR3 DNA reads as TGCGCCAGCAGCTTGGCCGGTATCCAAGGGGATTATACAGATACGCAGTATTTT. The full variable domain, rest sourced from reference TRBV5-1 and TRBJ2-3, is KAGVTQTPRYLIKTRGQQVTLSCSPISGHRSVSWYQQTPGQGLQFLFEYFSETQRNKGNFPGRFSGRQFSNSRSEMNVSTLELGDSALYLCASSLAGIQGDYTDTQYFGPGTRLTVL.

This clone was counted a few times. The rearrangement links TRBV15 to TRBJ1-1; TRBD1 is a possible D gene (6 bases). V dropped 1 base and J dropped 5 bases, with 14 bases sitting between them. There are 15 residues in the CDR3. From germline, CDR1 is LNHNV and CDR2 YYDKDF (reference sequence). The CDR3: CATSRGNRVGTEAFF. CDR3 bases: TGTGCCACCAGCAGAGGGAACAGGGTGGGGACTGAAGCTTTCTTT.

This clone showed up just once. V is TRBV6-1 and J is TRBJ1-5, with 10 positions matching TRBD1. Germline V gene data show CDR1 as MNHNS and CDR2 as SASEGT. This CDR3 contains 15 residues. The junction had 12 bases not matched to a gene; V was cut back by 10 bases and J by 6 bases. CDR3: CATRDRGVQVQPQHF. CDR3 nucleotide sequence: TGTGCCACCCGGGACAGGGGCGTCCAAGTTCAGCCCCAGCATTTT.

The rearrangement joins TRBV7-9 to TRBJ2-7, with 12 bases identical to TRBD2. The CDR3 is 19 amino acids. With 2 bases clipped from V and 2 bases from J, the junction kept 13 bases outside the gene matches. The germline CDR1 and CDR2 sequences are SEHNR and FQNEAQ (reference sequence). The CDR3 is CASSLMRLAGEGPPYEQYF. The CDR3 nucleotides read TGTGCCAGCAGCTTAATGCGACTAGCGGGAGAAGGGCCCCCCTACGAGCAGTACTTC.

This clone was counted a few times. The chain combines TRBV6-4 with TRBJ2-3; TRBD2 aligns across 8 bases. The CDR3 covers 15 residues. Germline V gene sequence: CDR1 MRHNA, CDR2 SNTAGT. Losses at the gene ends were 0 bases for V and 2 bases for J; bases not matched to a gene: 1. The CDR3 coding sequence is TGTGCCAGCAGTGACTCTAGCGGGAACACAGATACGCAGTATTTT. It yields the protein CASSDSSGNTDTQYF.

This clone occurred a few times. The rearrangement links TRBV19 to TRBJ1-1; D may be TRBD1 (6 bases). The V gene's germline CDR1 is LNHDA and CDR2 SQIVND (reference sequence). CDR3 size: 15 residues. Trimming shortened V by 7 bases and J by 4 bases, and 19 bases separated the two germline ends. CDR3 coding DNA: TGTGCCAGTACCGATGCAGGGGCCTGGAGCACTGAAGCTTTCTTT. This encodes CASTDAGAWSTEAFF.

The chain recombines TRBV27 with TRBJ2-2; the match to TRBD1 covers 10 bases. Trimming at V came to 6 bases and at J to 6 bases, leaving 7 bases not matched to a gene. Germline V CDR1 and CDR2: MNHEY, SMNVEV (reference sequence). The CDR3 sequence is 15 residues long. The CDR3, as DNA: TGTGCCAGCAGGGGACAGGGGTATATTTCCGGGGAGCTGTTTTTT. This translates into CASRGQGYISGELFF.

V is TRBV2 and J is TRBJ2-2; the match to TRBD1 covers 7 bases. The V gene end was trimmed by 4 bases and the J gene end by 3 bases; junction bases not matched to a gene: 11. The germline V gene has CDR1 SNHLY and CDR2 FYNNEI. The CDR3 has 17 amino acids. The CDR3 loop is CASSAPPQGVDTGELFF. The CDR3 DNA is TGTGCCAGCAGTGCCCCCCCGCAGGGGGTCGACACCGGGGAGCTGTTTTTT. Based on the CDR3 plus reference TRBV2 and TRBJ2-2, the full variable domain is EPEVTQTPSHQVTQMGQEVILRCVPISNHLYFYWYRQILGQKVEFLVSFYNNEISEKSEIFDDQFSVERPDGSNFTLKIRSTKLEDSAMYFCASSAPPQGVDTGELFFGEGSRLTVL.

The rearrangement joins TRBV7-2 to TRBJ1-1; TRBD1 is a possible D gene (6 bases). V was clipped by 1 base and J by 4 bases, with 16 bases between them. Germline CDR1 SGHTA, CDR2 FQGNSA. The length of the CDR3 is 16 residues. The CDR3 here is CASSLVGGGRGTEAFF. In DNA, the CDR3 is TGTGCCAGCAGCTTAGTCGGGGGGGGCCGGGGCACTGAAGCTTTCTTT.

This chain links TRBV18 with TRBJ1-1; TRBD1 agrees at 8 bases. CDR3 length equals 16 residues. The germline CDR1 and CDR2 sequences are KGHSH and LQKENI. Trimming cost V 2 bases and J 2 bases; bases outside gene matches: 7. Here the CDR3 reads CASSPKGTGDNTEAFF. CDR3 DNA sequence: TGTGCCAGCTCACCAAAGGGGACAGGAGACAACACTGAAGCTTTCTTT. The entire variable domain, with the rest obtained from reference TRBV18 and TRBJ1-1, is as follows: NAGVMQNPRHLVRRRGQEARLRCSPMKGHSHVYWYRQLPEEGLKFMVYLQKENIIDESGMPKERFSAEFPKEGPSILRIQQVVRGDSAAYFCASSPKGTGDNTEAFFGQGTRLTVV.

This clone was recorded once. The V and J genes are TRBV19 and TRBJ2-1; 10 bases fit TRBD2. Looked up from germline, CDR1 is LNHDA and CDR2 is SQIVND (reference sequence). The CDR3 contains 17 residues. With 1 base clipped from V and 3 bases from J, the junction kept 6 bases outside the gene matches. CDR3 residues: CASSIVAASGGYNEQFF. CDR3 nucleotides: TGTGCCAGTAGTATAGTCGCGGCTAGCGGGGGCTACAATGAGCAGTTCTTC.

Turning to this clone: Distinct nucleotide sequences in the sample also encode this CDR3. This chain connects TRBV5-1 to TRBJ1-5, with D possibly matching TRBD1 (6 bases). This CDR3 has 14 residues. Germline assignment: CDR1 SGHRS and CDR2 YFSETQ. The germline V and J ends were trimmed by 4 bases and 7 bases, with 15 bases remaining between them. CDR3 region: CASSLSGDGQPQHF. The CDR3 DNA is TGCGCCAGCAGCCTGTCAGGGGACGGACAGCCCCAGCATTTT. Drawing the rest from reference TRBV5-1 and TRBJ1-5, the complete variable domain is KAGVTQTPRYLIKTRGQQVTLSCSPISGHRSVSWYQQTPGQGLQFLFEYFSETQRNKGNFPGRFSGRQFSNSRSEMNVSTLELGDSALYLCASSLSGDGQPQHFGDGTRLSIL.

The chain has TRBV2 and TRBJ1-3, with a weak D call TRBD1 (5 bases). The CDR3 has 15 residues. Germline V gene data show CDR1 as SNHLY and CDR2 as FYNNEI. Trimming pared 1 base from V and 2 bases from J, leaving 9 bases between. As DNA, the CDR3 is TGTGCCAGCAGTGAAGGTGGCAGGGCTGGAAACACCATATATTTT. Translating gives CASSEGGRAGNTIYF.

The V call is TRBV28, the J call TRBJ1-1; D is unresolved. Trimming shortened V by 2 bases and J by 4 bases, and 14 bases separated the two germline ends. The CDR3 has 15 amino acids. The germline CDR1 and CDR2 sequences are MDHEN and SYDVKM. Here the CDR3 reads CASSLERVRATEAFF. CDR3 bases: TGTGCCAGCAGTTTAGAGAGGGTGCGCGCCACTGAAGCTTTCTTT.

This rearrangement joins TRBV2 to TRBJ2-2; TRBD1 agrees at 8 bases. V gave up 4 bases and J gave up 4 bases; unmatched junction bases: 5. The CDR3 consists of 15 residues. Germline CDR1 SNHLY, CDR2 FYNNEI. The CDR3 DNA follows: TGTGCCAGCAGTGGTGGACAGGGAGCCACCGGGGAGCTGTTTTTT. It is translated as CASSGGQGATGELFF.

V usage is TRBV27 and J usage is TRBJ2-2; 9 bases map to TRBD1. V was pared by 2 bases and J by 5 bases, with 6 bases of the junction left unmatched. Germline V gives CDR1 MNHEY, CDR2 SMNVEV (reference sequence). This CDR3 has 16 amino acids. CDR3 residues: CASSLTGQGRTGELFF. Written as DNA, the CDR3 is TGTGCCAGCAGTTTAACGGGACAGGGTCGGACCGGGGAGCTGTTTTTT.